This T cell receptor beta chain was retrieved from a study of blood T cell repertoires in COVID-19. Whole-study context: Acute and convalescent COVID-19 samples came from the United States, Italy and Spain. In each case, the material was cDNA or gDNA derived from T cells, B-cell-depleted T cells, or PBMCs.

Authors' data handling: It was from reference gene primer amplification that nucleated cell counts were estimated. The data were produced by immunoSEQ multiplex PCR, yet TCRdb's version contains in-frame clones alone and is incomplete. The DNA was the basis for D and trimming; V, J and clone size are from that table. The sample includes around 110,000 clones, around 90% of them seen just once. J lost 0 bases, V lost 2 bases, and 9 bases had no gene match. The CDR3 runs 19 residues. Germline CDR1 LGHNA, CDR2 YSLEER. The chain joins TRBV4-3 to TRBJ2-1; 11 bases align to TRBD2. Sequenced sample: peripheral blood. This receptor was taken from a woman aged 25 to 45 with acute or convalescent COVID-19. In nucleotides, the CDR3 is TGCGCCAGCAGCCAATTCGGTCTAGCGGGGGGAAGCTCCTACAATGAGCAGTTCTTC. Amino acids: CASSQFGLAGGSSYNEQFF.